These 28 T cell receptor beta chains were sequenced from one sample in a study of T cells in localized non-small cell lung cancer. Sequenced by immunoSEQ multiplex PCR; TCRdb stores in-frame clones only, minus some. The top ten clones hold 4% to 5% of a sample with around 26,000 clones, approximately 90% of them seen once. Here the sequenced sample was peripheral blood, taken before any cancer treatment. The receptors originated from a female donor over 55 with stage II squamous cell lung carcinoma.

The chain recombines TRBV28 with TRBJ2-3, with a possible D match to TRBD1 (5 bases). The V gene lost 6 bases and the J gene lost 1 base, with 17 bases spanning the gap. In germline, CDR1 is MDHEN, CDR2 SYDVKM. This CDR3 has 16 amino acids. DNA of the CDR3: TGTGCCAGCAGCTACCAGGGAAGCGCGGGCACAGATACGCAGTATTTT. Residues: CASSYQGSAGTDTQYF.

The chain recombines TRBV30 with TRBJ2-1; D not certain. The CDR3 is 11 amino acids. With 0 bases removed from V and 7 bases from J, the gap between germline ends came to 4 bases. CDR1 is GTSNPN, CDR2 SVGIG, per germline (reference sequence). Written as DNA, the CDR3 is TGTGCCTGGAGTGTACGGAATGAGCAGTTCTTC. Its translation: CAWSVRNEQFF. The complete variable domain, with remaining parts taken from reference TRBV30 and TRBJ2-1, reads SQTIHQWPATLVQPVGSPLSLECTVEGTSNPNLYWYRQAAGRGLQLLFYSVGIGQISSEVPQNLSASRPQDRQFILSSKKLLLSDSGFYLCAWSVRNEQFFGPGTRLTVL.

The J gene is TRBJ2-5, the V gene TRBV29-1; 8 bases fit TRBD2. CDR3 length: 15 amino acids. After removal of 2 bases from V and 3 bases from J, the junction contained 8 bases not matched to a gene. Germline values: CDR1 SQVTM, CDR2 ANQGSEA. Here the CDR3 reads CSVESGRGAKETQYF. CDR3 coding DNA: TGCAGCGTTGAATCGGGGCGGGGGGCAAAAGAGACCCAGTACTTC.

The chain carries TRBV6-6 and TRBJ2-2; 7 nucleotides line up with TRBD1. CDR3 length equals 16 residues. Germline values: CDR1 MNHNY, CDR2 SVGAGI (reference sequence). The junction had 10 bases not matched to a gene; V was cut back by 6 bases and J by 3 bases. The DNA for the CDR3 is TGTGCCAGCAGGACAGGGCGAGCCCGGGACACCGGGGAGCTGTTTTTT. It yields the protein CASRTGRARDTGELFF.

The V gene is TRBV29-1, the J gene TRBJ2-1, with D possibly being TRBD1 or TRBD2 (5 bases each). The germline V gene has CDR1 SQVTM and CDR2 ANQGSEA. The CDR3 is 12 residues long. V lost 6 bases to trimming and J lost 8 bases, with 14 bases between them. CDR3 loop: CSVVDRGDEQFF. CDR3 nucleotides: TGCAGCGTCGTGGATAGAGGGGATGAGCAGTTCTTC.

The chain has TRBV19 and TRBJ2-6, with D possibly being TRBD1 or TRBD2 (5 bases each). This CDR3 is built from 17 residues. Trimming pared 6 bases from V and 0 bases from J, leaving 15 bases between. The germline CDR1 and CDR2 sequences are LNHDA and SQIVND (reference sequence). The CDR3 bases are TGTGCCAGTAGGGTTAAGGGACGGAGCTCTGGGGCCAACGTCCTGACTTTC. Protein: CASRVKGRSSGANVLTF.

The J gene is TRBJ2-7, the V gene TRBV30, with D perhaps TRBD1 or TRBD2 (6 bases each). Trimming removed 1 base at V and 9 bases at J, with 19 bases between. Germline V CDR1 and CDR2: GTSNPN, SVGIG (reference sequence). The CDR3 consists of 14 residues. CDR3 nucleotide sequence: TGTGCCTGGAGTGCGGGGGCCTCTAGGGGGGTGCAGTACTTC. This gives the protein CAWSAGASRGVQYF.

The CDR3 DNA sequence: TGTGCCAGCAGCTCTTCTAGTACCAGCTACGAGCAGTACTTC. Encoded protein: CASSSSSTSYEQYF. The chain is built from TRBV7-9 and TRBJ2-7; D is ambiguous. The CDR3 length is 14 residues. Germline CDR1 is SEHNR and CDR2 is FQNEAQ (reference sequence). V dropped 4 bases and J dropped 3 bases, with 13 bases sitting between them.

V gene TRBV29-1 combines with J gene TRBJ1-5; 7 nucleotides agree with TRBD1. This CDR3 is built from 13 residues. Germline V gives CDR1 SQVTM, CDR2 ANQGSEA. J gave up 0 bases and V 5 bases, and 1 base lay outside the gene matches. The CDR3 DNA reads TGCAGCGTTAGGGACAGTAGCAATCAGCCCCAGCATTTT. Encoded protein: CSVRDSSNQPQHF. Variable domain in full (rest from reference TRBV29-1 and TRBJ1-5): SAVISQKPSRDICQRGTSLTIQCQVDSQVTMMFWYRQQPGQSLTLIATANQGSEATYESGFVIDKFPISRPNLTFSTLTVSNMSPEDSSIYLCSVRDSSNQPQHFGDGTRLSIL.

This sequence joins TRBV4-2 and TRBJ2-3, with 14 bases lining up with TRBD2. Germline lookup yields CDR1 LGHNA and CDR2 YNFKEQ. The junction had 7 bases not matched to a gene; V was cut back by 4 bases and J by 4 bases. The CDR3 runs 17 residues. This CDR3 is CASSPRLAGGPADTQYF. The CDR3 coding sequence is TGTGCCAGCAGCCCCCGACTAGCGGGGGGGCCCGCAGATACGCAGTATTTT.

The chain has TRBV10-3 and TRBJ2-1; 8 bases match TRBD1. CDR3 size: 11 residues. Trimming at V came to 6 bases and at J to 11 bases, leaving 3 bases not matched to a gene. Per germline, CDR1 ENHRY and CDR2 SYGVKD. The CDR3 nucleotides are TGTGCCATCAGGGGACAGGAACAGCAGTTCTTC. Protein sequence: CAIRGQEQQFF.

V gene TRBV5-6 combines with J gene TRBJ1-2; 10 bases are shared with TRBD1. The length of the CDR3 is 14 residues. J gave up 8 bases and V 3 bases, and 7 bases lay outside the gene matches. Germline lookup yields CDR1 SGHDT and CDR2 YYEEEE. DNA for the CDR3: TGTGCCAGCAGCTACCGACAGGGGGCAGGAGGCTACACCTTC. Its protein is CASSYRQGAGGYTF.

V usage is TRBV4-3 and J usage is TRBJ2-3; TRBD2 agrees at 8 bases. CDR3 size: 15 residues. The V gene's germline CDR1 is LGHNA and CDR2 YSLEER. Losses at the gene ends were 3 bases for V and 1 base for J; bases not matched to a gene: 3. The CDR3 here is CASSQRRGGTDTQYF. For the CDR3, the DNA is TGCGCCAGCAGCCAGAGGCGGGGGGGCACAGATACGCAGTATTTT.

Only one count was recorded for this clone. This sequence joins TRBV2 and TRBJ1-2; D not resolved. The V gene's germline CDR1 is SNHLY and CDR2 FYNNEI. The CDR3 consists of 12 residues. The ends were cut back, 8 bases at V and 8 bases at J, with 15 bases in the middle. The CDR3 coding sequence is TGTGCCAGCTCGAGCGAAGGGAAGGGCTACACCTTC. Encoded protein: CASSSEGKGYTF. The whole variable domain, filled in from reference TRBV2 and TRBJ1-2, reads EPEVTQTPSHQVTQMGQEVILRCVPISNHLYFYWYRQILGQKVEFLVSFYNNEISEKSEIFDDQFSVERPDGSNFTLKIRSTKLEDSAMYFCASSSEGKGYTFGSGTRLTVV.

This clone was found a few times. The chain combines TRBV30 with TRBJ1-6; D not resolved. This CDR3 has 16 residues. Germline V gene lookup returns CDR1 GTSNPN and CDR2 SVGIG (reference sequence). V shed 2 bases and J shed 0 bases, with 11 bases lying between them. The CDR3 protein is CAWSFSGSSYNSPLHF. CDR3 nucleotides: TGTGCCTGGAGTTTTTCCGGGAGCTCCTATAATTCACCCCTCCACTTT.

This clone was observed a handful of times. The chain uses TRBV4-1 and TRBJ1-2; D is uncertain. Trimming pared 0 bases from V and 12 bases from J, leaving 14 bases between. The germline V gene has CDR1 MGHRA and CDR2 YSYEKL. The CDR3 is 13 residues long. The chain's CDR3 is CASSQDISFSNTF. CDR3 in DNA: TGCGCCAGCAGCCAAGATATCAGTTTCAGTAACACCTTC.

The chain combines TRBV27 with TRBJ1-1; D is undetermined. The CDR3 covers 14 residues. Trimming left V 4 bases short and J 4 bases short, with 13 bases between. Germline-derived CDR1 and CDR2 are MNHEY and SMNVEV (reference sequence). This CDR3 reads CASSSEVEGTEAFF. CDR3 DNA: TGTGCCAGCAGTTCCGAAGTGGAGGGCACTGAAGCTTTCTTT.

V is TRBV5-1 and J is TRBJ2-2, with 7 bases that match TRBD1. J lost 5 bases, V lost 0 bases, and 4 bases had no gene match. This CDR3 spans 15 amino acids. CDR1 is SGHRS, CDR2 YFSETQ, per germline. CDR3 nucleotide sequence: TGCGCCAGCAGCTTGGGACAGGGCGGGACCGGGGAGCTGTTTTTT. Translation: CASSLGQGGTGELFF.

CDR3 coding DNA: TGCGCCAGCAGTGAGGGCCGAGCCTCTGGAAACACCATATATTTT. Translated, it gives CASSEGRASGNTIYF. V is TRBV10-2 and J is TRBJ1-3, with no clear D. V was pared by 2 bases and J by 0 bases, with 8 bases between. There are 15 residues in the CDR3. CDR1 is WSHSY, CDR2 SAAADI, per germline.

The J gene is TRBJ2-3, the V gene TRBV9, with 8 positions matching TRBD2. Germline CDR1 SGDLS, CDR2 YYNGEE. The CDR3 totals 18 residues. V lost 1 base to trimming and J lost 4 bases; unmatched junction nucleotides: 14. The CDR3 loop reads CASSVYPLEAGDPDTQYF. CDR3 DNA: TGTGCCAGCAGCGTATATCCCCTGGAAGCGGGGGATCCAGATACGCAGTATTTT.

J is TRBJ1-1 and V is TRBV2; D is uncertain. The CDR3 is 14 residues long. Trimming removed 5 bases at V and 5 bases at J, with 15 bases between. Germline lookup yields CDR1 SNHLY and CDR2 FYNNEI. CDR3 region: CASSTEMGRTEAFF. The DNA for the CDR3 is TGTGCCAGCAGTACGGAAATGGGTAGGACTGAAGCTTTCTTT.

The gene calls are TRBV11-2 and TRBJ2-2, with D possibly TRBD2 on 5 matching bases. The V end lost 4 bases, the J end lost 5 bases, and 14 bases lay between the germline ends. CDR1 and CDR2 from the germline V gene are SGHAT and FQNNGV. This CDR3 has 15 amino acids. CDR3 DNA: TGTGCCAGCAGCTCTCCGGGGAAGAGGACCGGGGAGCTGTTTTTT. It codes for CASSSPGKRTGELFF.

About this clone: Compared with germline, one end of the junction differs, possibly owing to a read error. Different DNA sequences within this sample yield the same CDR3. This chain links TRBV9 with TRBJ1-1; the D gene is possibly TRBD1 (5 bases). CDR3 length: 15 residues. Germline values: CDR1 SGDLS, CDR2 YYNGEE. The CDR3 DNA sequence: TGTGCCAGCAGCCACGTAGGAGGGGAAAGGACTGAAGCCTTCTTT. It translates to CASSHVGGERTEAFF. Full variable domain (outside the CDR3, taken from reference TRBV9 and TRBJ1-1): DSGVTQTPKHLITATGQRVTLRCSPRSGDLSVYWYQQSLDQGLQFLIQYYNGEERAKGNILERFSAQQFPDLHSELNLSSLELGDSALYFCASSHVGGERTEAFFGQGTRLTVV.

This sequence joins TRBV4-2 and TRBJ2-7; 7 bases fit TRBD2. CDR3 size: 15 residues. V trimming: 4 bases; J trimming: 2 bases; junction bases outside the gene matches: 8. Per the germline V gene, CDR1 is LGHNA and CDR2 is YNFKEQ. CDR3 protein: CASSLTSAAPYEQYF. Here the CDR3 DNA reads TGTGCCAGCAGCCTTACTAGCGCTGCACCCTACGAGCAGTACTTC.

The gene calls are TRBV7-2 and TRBJ2-3; D unclear. The CDR3 totals 13 residues. CDR1 and CDR2 (germline): SGHTA, FQGNSA. Trimming took 2 bases from V and 6 from J, leaving 9 bases between them. CDR3 sequence (DNA): TGTGCCAGCAGCTTAAAATGGATGGATACGCAGTATTTT. Translated: CASSLKWMDTQYF.

V is TRBV29-1 and J is TRBJ1-2; D unclear. Between the trimmed V and J ends, which lost 2 bases and 4 bases, there was a span of 8 bases. CDR1 is SQVTM and CDR2 is ANQGSEA in the germline V gene. The CDR3 covers 12 residues. This CDR3 reads CSVELPVYGYTF. The CDR3 DNA follows: TGCAGCGTTGAACTGCCAGTCTATGGCTACACCTTC.

The gene calls are TRBV2 and TRBJ2-7; possibly TRBD2 for D (6 bases). Germline V gene lookup returns CDR1 SNHLY and CDR2 FYNNEI. CDR3 length equals 15 residues. Trimming stripped 1 base from V and 6 bases from J, with 16 bases between. CDR3: CASSEDPGSWSEQYF. The CDR3 DNA reads as TGTGCCAGCAGTGAAGACCCCGGGAGTTGGAGCGAGCAGTACTTC.

This chain joins TRBV4-1 and TRBJ2-1, with 9 positions matching TRBD2. Germline CDR1 reads MGHRA; CDR2 reads YSYEKL. The CDR3 spans 16 residues. V was pared by 0 bases and J by 9 bases, with 9 bases of the junction left unmatched. This CDR3 reads CASSQERSSGGGEQFF. CDR3 coding DNA: TGCGCCAGCAGCCAAGAACGGAGTAGCGGGGGAGGTGAGCAGTTCTTC.